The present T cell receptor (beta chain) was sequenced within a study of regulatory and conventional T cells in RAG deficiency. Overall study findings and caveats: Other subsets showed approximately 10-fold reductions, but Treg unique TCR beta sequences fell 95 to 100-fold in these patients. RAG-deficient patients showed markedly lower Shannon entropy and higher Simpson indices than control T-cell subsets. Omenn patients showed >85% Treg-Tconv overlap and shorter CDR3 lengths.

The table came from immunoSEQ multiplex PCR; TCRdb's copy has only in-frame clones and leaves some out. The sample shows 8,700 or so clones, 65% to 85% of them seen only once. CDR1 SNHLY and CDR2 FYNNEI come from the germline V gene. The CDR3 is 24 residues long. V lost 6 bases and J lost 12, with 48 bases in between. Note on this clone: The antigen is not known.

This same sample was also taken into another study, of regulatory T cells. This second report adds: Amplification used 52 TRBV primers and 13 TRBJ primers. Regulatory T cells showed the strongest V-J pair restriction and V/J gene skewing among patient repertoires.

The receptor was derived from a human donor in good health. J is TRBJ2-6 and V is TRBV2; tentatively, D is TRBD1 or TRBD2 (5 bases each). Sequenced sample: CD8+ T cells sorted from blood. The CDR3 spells CASRGRTGTLGPSGSVLRFSVLTF. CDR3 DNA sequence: TGTGCCAGCAGGGGACGAACCGGAACACTGGGGCCCTCCGGGTCCGTATTACGTTTTTCCGTCCTGACTTTC.